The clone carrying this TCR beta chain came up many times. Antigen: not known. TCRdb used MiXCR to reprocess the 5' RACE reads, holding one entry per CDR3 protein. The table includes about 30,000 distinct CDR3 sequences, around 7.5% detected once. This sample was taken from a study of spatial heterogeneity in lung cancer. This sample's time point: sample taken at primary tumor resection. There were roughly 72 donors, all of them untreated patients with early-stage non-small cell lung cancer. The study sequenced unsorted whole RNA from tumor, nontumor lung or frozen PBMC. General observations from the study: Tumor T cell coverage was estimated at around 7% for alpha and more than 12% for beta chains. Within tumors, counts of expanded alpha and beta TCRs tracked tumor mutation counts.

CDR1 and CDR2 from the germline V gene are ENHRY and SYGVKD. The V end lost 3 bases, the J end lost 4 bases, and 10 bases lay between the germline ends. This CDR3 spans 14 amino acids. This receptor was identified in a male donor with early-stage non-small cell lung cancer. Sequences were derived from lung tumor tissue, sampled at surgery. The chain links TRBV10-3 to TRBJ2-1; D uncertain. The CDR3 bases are TGTGCCATCAGTGACCCCCGAGGTTACAATGAGCAGTTCTTC. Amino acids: CAISDPRGYNEQFF.